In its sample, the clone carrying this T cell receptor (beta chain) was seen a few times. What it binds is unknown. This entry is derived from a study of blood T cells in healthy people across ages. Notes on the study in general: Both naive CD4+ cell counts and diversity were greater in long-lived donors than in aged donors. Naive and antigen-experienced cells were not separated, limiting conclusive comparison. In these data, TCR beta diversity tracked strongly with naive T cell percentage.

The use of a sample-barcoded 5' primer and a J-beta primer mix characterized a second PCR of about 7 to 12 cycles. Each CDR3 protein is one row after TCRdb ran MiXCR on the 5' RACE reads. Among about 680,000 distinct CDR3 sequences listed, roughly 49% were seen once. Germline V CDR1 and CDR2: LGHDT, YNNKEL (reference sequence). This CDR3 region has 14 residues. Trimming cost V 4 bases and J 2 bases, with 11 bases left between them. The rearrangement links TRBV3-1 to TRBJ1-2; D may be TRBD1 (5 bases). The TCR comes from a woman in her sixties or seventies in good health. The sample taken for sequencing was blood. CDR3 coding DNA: TGTGCCAGCAGCCCCCCGACAGAAAACTATGGCTACACCTTC. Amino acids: CASSPPTENYGYTF.